This T cell receptor (beta chain) was profiled in a study of blood T cells in healthy people across ages. Study overall: About one barcoded beta molecule per two T cells was the capture yield of template switching.

Germline V CDR1 and CDR2: ENHRY, SYGVKD. Trimming cost V 2 bases and J 5 bases, with 21 bases left between them. The CDR3 has 17 amino acids. A second PCR, run for 7 to 11 cycles, used a sample-barcoded 5' primer plus a J-beta primer mix. TCRdb analysed the 5' RACE reads with MiXCR anew, one entry per CDR3 protein. This sample yields around 1.5 million distinct CDR3 sequences, of which about 31% are seen a single time; about 11% belongs to the top ten. The rearrangement uses TRBV10-3 and TRBJ2-5, with a tentative D call TRBD2 (6 bases). The receptor was derived from a woman aged 25 to 45 in good health. The sequenced sample consisted of blood. The chain's CDR3 is CAISEPKLTRDMETQYF. In nucleotides, the CDR3 is TGTGCCATCAGTGAGCCGAAGTTGACTAGAGATATGGAGACCCAGTACTTC.